This T cell receptor beta chain was captured by sequencing in a study of cytomegalovirus exposure and HLA in healthy donors. Study conclusions and caveats: Sequencing likely caused a cluster of highly shared sequence variants. Associated with HLA alleles at 0.05 false discovery rate in a later analysis were 16,951 TCR beta sequences.

Germline CDR1 is LNHDA and CDR2 is SQIVND (reference sequence). V shed 5 bases and J 0 bases; nucleotides not matched to a gene: 11. This CDR3 has 18 residues. In the PCR, 60 Vbeta and 13 Jbeta primers were used. Measured with immunoSEQ multiplex PCR; TCRdb has only the in-frame clones, and not every one. The top ten hold approximately 15% of the sample, which has 150,000 or so clones, 80% seen once. This clone was seen only once. Its antigen is unknown. This receptor was obtained from a middle-aged woman in good health and CMV-seronegative. This sequence joins TRBV19 and TRBJ2-2, with 8 bases aligning to TRBD1. The sequencing sample was made of PBMCs. CDR3 sequence (DNA): TGTGCCAGTAGTCACGGACAGGGCCTCCGCGCGAACACCGGGGAGCTGTTTTTT. Protein product: CASSHGQGLRANTGELFF.